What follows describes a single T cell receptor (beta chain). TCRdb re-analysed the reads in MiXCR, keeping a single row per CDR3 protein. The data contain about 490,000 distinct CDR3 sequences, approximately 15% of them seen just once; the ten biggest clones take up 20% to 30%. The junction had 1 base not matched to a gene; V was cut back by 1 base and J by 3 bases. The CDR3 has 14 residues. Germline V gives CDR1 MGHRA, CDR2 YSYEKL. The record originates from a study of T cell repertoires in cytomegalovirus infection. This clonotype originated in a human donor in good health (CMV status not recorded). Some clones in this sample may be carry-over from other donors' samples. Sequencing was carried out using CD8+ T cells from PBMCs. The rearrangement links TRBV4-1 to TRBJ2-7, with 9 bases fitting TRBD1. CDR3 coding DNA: TGCGCCAGCAGCCAAGGGACAGGGGTCTACGAGCAGTACTTC. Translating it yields CASSQGTGVYEQYF.